These 9 T cell receptor beta chains came from one sample sequenced in a study of regulatory T cells in long-lasting Graves disease. Time point given: newly diagnosed GD, antithyroid drugs for less than 3 months. From RNA extracted from PBMCs, the TCR library was made. According to the study, TCR beta libraries were built with iRepertoire HTBI primers and CDR3-region Arm-PCR. One entry per CDR3 protein results from TCRdb running MiXCR on the multiplex PCR reads. The repertoire holds about 220,000 distinct CDR3 sequences, 15% to 20% seen once, with about an eighth in the top ten. This same sample was also part of a study on T cells in Graves' hyperthyroidism and ophthalmopathy.

The sequencing used peripheral blood mononuclear cells (PBMCs), collected at new diagnosis, from a patient treated with antithyroid drugs. Source of these receptors: a woman between 25 and 40 years old with Graves disease.

This clonotype was counted at least ten times. The chain uses TRBV12-3 or TRBV12-4 and TRBJ2-1; D not certain. Trimming took 7 bases from V and 5 from J, leaving 12 bases between them. The CDR3 is made up of 13 amino acids. CDR3 amino acids: CASKDDVHNEQFF. DNA of the CDR3: TGTGCCAGCAAAGATGACGTCCACAATGAGCAGTTCTTC.

This clonotype was detected ten times or more. This chain joins TRBV12-3 or TRBV12-4 and TRBJ1-3, with 8 bases matching TRBD1. V lost 8 bases, J lost 0 bases, and 3 bases stayed unmatched. The CDR3 sequence is 14 residues long. CDR3 coding DNA: TGTGCCAGCGCGGACAGGGCCTCTGGAAACACCATATATTTT. It yields the protein CASADRASGNTIYF.

Note on this clonotype: Given a much more abundant clone one base away, this may be a read error. The CDR3 ends on some other residue instead of the conserved phenylalanine or tryptophan, so this is likely a read error. The rearrangement links TRBV20-1 to TRBJ1-1; TRBD1 might be the D (6 bases). The CDR3 loop spans 12 amino acids. Germline loops: CDR1 DFQATT, CDR2 SNEGSKA (reference sequence). V gave up 5 bases and J gave up 4 bases, with 11 bases separating them. The CDR3 spells CSASLQGTEAFV. CDR3 in DNA: TGCAGTGCTTCCCTACAGGGCACTGAAGCTTTCGTT.

In this sample, this clonotype turned up many times. The genes are TRBV28 and TRBJ2-7, with D possibly called TRBD1 or TRBD2 (5 bases each). The germline V and J ends were trimmed by 4 bases and 2 bases, with 21 bases remaining between them. CDR3 length equals 17 residues. Germline CDR1 MDHEN, CDR2 SYDVKM. The CDR3 loop reads CASSSPLSGTETYEQYF. For the CDR3, the DNA is TGTGCCAGCAGTTCGCCCCTTTCCGGGACGGAGACCTACGAGCAGTACTTC.

This clonotype was detected many times. The chain recombines TRBV5-1 with TRBJ1-4; unclear D gene. Germline lookup yields CDR1 SGHRS and CDR2 YFSETQ. V was shortened by 1 base and J by 5 bases, with 15 bases between the two germline ends. The CDR3 spans 16 residues. DNA for the CDR3: TGCGCCAGCAGCTTGAGTGGAACTCCTGGGAATGAAAAACTGTTTTTT. It translates to CASSLSGTPGNEKLFF.

At least ten counts were recorded for this clonotype. CDR3 loop: CASSPGGTGGEDTQYF. CDR3 DNA sequence: TGTGCCAGCAGCCCCGGGGGGACAGGGGGCGAAGATACGCAGTATTTT. The chain links TRBV28 to TRBJ2-3, with TRBD1 identical over 12 bases. V trimming: 6 bases; J trimming: 5 bases; junction bases outside the gene matches: 9. This CDR3 contains 16 residues. From germline, CDR1 is MDHEN and CDR2 SYDVKM. Supplemented by reference TRBV28 and TRBJ2-3, the full variable domain reads DVKVTQSSRYLVKRTGEKVFLECVQDMDHENMFWYRQDPGLGLRLIYFSYDVKMKEKGDIPEGYSVSREKKERFSLILESASTNQTSMYLCASSPGGTGGEDTQYFGPGTRLTVL.

This clonotype was found many times. The chain uses TRBV19 and TRBJ2-3; a possible D gene is TRBD2 (7 bases). Germline V gene sequence: CDR1 LNHDA, CDR2 SQIVND (reference sequence). Trimming removed 3 bases from V and 6 bases from J, with 16 bases in between. The CDR3 spans 15 residues. CDR3 nucleotides: TGTGCCAGTAGTATTTCCGGCGGGGGCCAGGATACGCAGTATTTT. It specifies CASSISGGGQDTQYF.

At least ten counts were recorded for this clonotype. The chain recombines TRBV12-3 or TRBV12-4 with TRBJ2-7; D is perhaps TRBD1 or TRBD2 (5 bases each). Trimming cost V 6 bases and J 2 bases, with 14 bases left between them. The CDR3 extends over 14 amino acids. Here the CDR3 reads CASRSGTGTYEQYF. In nucleotides, the CDR3 is TGTGCCAGCAGGTCCGGGACCGGGACCTACGAGCAGTACTTC.

Only a few counts were recorded for this clonotype. This rearrangement joins TRBV4-1 to TRBJ1-6, with D hard to call. Germline CDR1 is MGHRA and CDR2 is YSYEKL. With 8 bases removed from V and 9 bases from J, the gap between germline ends came to 14 bases. The CDR3 consists of 13 residues. CDR3 sequence reads: CASSSRVLSPLHF. CDR3 DNA sequence: TGCGCCAGCTCCTCGAGGGTTCTTTCACCCCTCCACTTT.